This record covers a single T cell receptor (beta chain). The antigen is undetermined. The data were taken from a study of cytomegalovirus exposure and HLA in healthy donors. Study findings and constraints: Highest at DRB1 and lowest at HLA-C, TCR association rates differed among HLA loci in a later analysis. Rare TCR sequences predominated, though certain public TCRs were found in many donors.

PCR amplification relied on 60 Vbeta primers (plus 13 Jbeta primers). The protocol was immunoSEQ multiplex PCR, while the TCRdb copy is restricted to in-frame clones and leaves out a portion. The data hold about 160,000 clones, with 50% to 75% observed a single time. Trimming removed 0 bases at V and 7 bases at J, with 16 bases between. The CDR3 is made up of 16 amino acids. Germline V gene data show CDR1 as KGHSH and CDR2 as LQKENI. This TCR derives from a woman aged 55-69 years in good health and CMV-seropositive. The specimen was PBMCs. This chain joins TRBV18 and TRBJ1-3, with D maybe TRBD1 (6 bases). The CDR3 sequence: CASSPPSRGEENTIYF. CDR3 coding DNA: TGTGCCAGCTCACCACCGTCCAGGGGCGAAGAGAACACCATATATTTT.